This TCR beta chain was profiled in a study of OX40 agonist ivuxolimab in advanced cancers. Study conclusions and caveats: Relative to CD4+ cells, CD8+ T cells on average had more expanded clones.

In germline, CDR1 is SGHRS, CDR2 YFSETQ. The trim removed 1 base at V and 3 bases at J, leaving 2 bases unmatched. The CDR3 is 16 residues long. With regard to this clone: Its target is unknown. This specimen includes other DNA sequences encoding the same CDR3.

A history of autoimmune disease or systemic immunosuppression excluded patients. The data were produced by immunoSEQ multiplex PCR, yet TCRdb's version contains in-frame clones alone and is incomplete. The sample has about 40,000 clones, 82% seen once. The chain has TRBV5-1 and TRBJ2-5; 14 positions agree with TRBD2. Specimen: CD4+ or CD8+ T cells sorted from blood, collected in a trial of the OX40 agonist ivuxolimab. This receptor was obtained from an adult with an advanced solid tumor such as melanoma, head and neck, liver or kidney cancer. The CDR3 loop is CASSLLGLAGEETQYF. As DNA, the CDR3 is TGCGCCAGCAGCTTGTTGGGACTAGCGGGGGAAGAGACCCAGTACTTC.